Listed below are T cell receptor beta chains from one sample, sequenced in a study of early T cells in non-severe SARS-CoV-2 infection. TCRdb fed the 5' RACE reads into MiXCR, producing one record per CDR3 protein. The sample yields about 83,000 distinct CDR3 sequences, approximately 13% seen once. The sequenced sample consisted of whole blood. These receptor sequences come from an adult who was a healthcare worker with PCR-confirmed SARS-CoV-2 infection or an uninfected control (not recorded which). The CDR3 runs from the conserved cysteine through the conserved F or W. Each record gives: J gene, D gene, clone size, CDR3 length, V gene, CDR3 DNA, CDR3 protein. A D gene is named only where the DNA matches it firmly. The size of a clone is reported for some rows only, either as once, few or many, or as a class for expanded clones.

j_call: TRBJ2-5
d_call: TRBD1
clone_size: many
cdr3_length: 14
v_call: TRBV7-2
cdr3_nt: TGTGCCAGCAGCTGGGGACAGGCCCAAGAGACCCAGTACTTC
cdr3_aa: CASSWGQAQETQYF

j_call: TRBJ2-7
d_call: -
clone_size: -
cdr3_length: 15
v_call: TRBV5-1
cdr3_nt: TGCGCCAGCAGCATTACATCGACTAGAACCTACGAGCAGTACTTC
cdr3_aa: CASSITSTRTYEQYF

j_call: TRBJ2-3
d_call: -
clone_size: -
cdr3_length: 11
v_call: TRBV20-1
cdr3_nt: TGCAGTGCGCTGAAGAGGGATACGCAGTATTTT
cdr3_aa: CSALKRDTQYF

j_call: TRBJ2-3
d_call: -
clone_size: many
cdr3_length: 15
v_call: TRBV7-2
cdr3_nt: TGTGCCAGCAGCTTAGCGGGTCGCACCACAGATACGCAGTATTTT
cdr3_aa: CASSLAGRTTDTQYF

j_call: TRBJ1-6
d_call: -
clone_size: few
cdr3_length: 13
v_call: TRBV7-8
cdr3_nt: TGTGCCAGCAGCTTAGGTTTGGATTCACCCCTCCACTTT
cdr3_aa: CASSLGLDSPLHF

j_call: TRBJ1-5
d_call: TRBD1
clone_size: few
cdr3_length: 15
v_call: TRBV5-1
cdr3_nt: TGCGCCAGCAGCGAGGGACAGAATGCAAATCAGCCCCAGCATTTT
cdr3_aa: CASSEGQNANQPQHF

j_call: TRBJ2-2
d_call: -
clone_size: -
cdr3_length: 12
v_call: TRBV20-1
cdr3_nt: TGCAGTGCTAGCGGGAACACCGGGGAGCTGTTTTTT
cdr3_aa: CSASGNTGELFF

j_call: TRBJ2-5
d_call: -
clone_size: many
cdr3_length: 15
v_call: TRBV5-6
cdr3_nt: TGTGCCAGCAGCTCGTATTTGGACAACCAAGAGACCCAGTACTTC
cdr3_aa: CASSSYLDNQETQYF

j_call: TRBJ2-1
d_call: TRBD1
clone_size: many
cdr3_length: 12
v_call: TRBV19
cdr3_nt: TGTGCCAGTAGCGCGGACAGGGATGAGCAGTTCTTC
cdr3_aa: CASSADRDEQFF

j_call: TRBJ2-2
d_call: TRBD2
clone_size: -
cdr3_length: 16
v_call: TRBV27
cdr3_nt: TGTGCCAGCAGTTACCCCGGGAGGGGATCGGTCGGGGAGCTGTTTTTT
cdr3_aa: CASSYPGRGSVGELFF

j_call: TRBJ2-1
d_call: TRBD2
clone_size: few
cdr3_length: 14
v_call: TRBV7-2
cdr3_nt: TGTGCCAGCAGCTTAAGCGGGACGGCGAATGAGCAGTTCTTC
cdr3_aa: CASSLSGTANEQFF

j_call: TRBJ2-7
d_call: -
clone_size: -
cdr3_length: 15
v_call: TRBV6-4
cdr3_nt: TGTGCCAGCAGTGACACCACGGACAGTGGGGGCGAGCAGTACTTC
cdr3_aa: CASSDTTDSGGEQYF

j_call: TRBJ1-2
d_call: -
clone_size: -
cdr3_length: 12
v_call: TRBV5-6
cdr3_nt: TGTGCCAGCAGCCAACAGAACTATGGCTACACCTTC
cdr3_aa: CASSQQNYGYTF

j_call: TRBJ1-2
d_call: -
clone_size: many
cdr3_length: 12
v_call: TRBV2
cdr3_nt: TGTGCCAGCAGTATCGACGCCCTCCTGTACACCTTC
cdr3_aa: CASSIDALLYTF

j_call: TRBJ2-7
d_call: TRBD1
clone_size: few
cdr3_length: 16
v_call: TRBV6-2/TRBV6-3
cdr3_nt: TGTGCCAGCAGACAAGACGCCGGGACAGACTCTTACGAGCAGTACTTC
cdr3_aa: CASRQDAGTDSYEQYF

j_call: TRBJ2-1
d_call: -
clone_size: -
cdr3_length: 16
v_call: TRBV20-1
cdr3_nt: TGCAGTGCTAGAGATCTAGATTTCCGAGTCTACAATGAGCAGTTCTTC
cdr3_aa: CSARDLDFRVYNEQFF

j_call: TRBJ2-1
d_call: -
clone_size: few
cdr3_length: 14
v_call: TRBV24-1
cdr3_nt: TGTGCCACCAGTGCGGCAGGTCTAAACAATGAGCAGTTCTTC
cdr3_aa: CATSAAGLNNEQFF

j_call: TRBJ2-2
d_call: TRBD2
clone_size: -
cdr3_length: 17
v_call: TRBV7-3
cdr3_nt: TGTGCCAGCAGCGAGGGGCCCTCTAGCGGCGGATCTGGAGGGCTGTTTTTT
cdr3_aa: CASSEGPSSGGSGGLFF

j_call: TRBJ2-7
d_call: TRBD1
clone_size: -
cdr3_length: 13
v_call: TRBV20-1
cdr3_nt: TGCAGTGCTGGCCGGGACAGGGGAGACGAGCAGTACTTC
cdr3_aa: CSAGRDRGDEQYF

j_call: TRBJ2-7
d_call: -
clone_size: -
cdr3_length: 14
v_call: TRBV7-2
cdr3_nt: TGTGCCAGCAGCTCAAAGGGACTGGTCTACGAGCAGTACTTC
cdr3_aa: CASSSKGLVYEQYF

j_call: TRBJ2-3
d_call: -
clone_size: few
cdr3_length: 15
v_call: TRBV7-3
cdr3_nt: TGTGCCAGCAGCTTAGACCCGGCGCGTGCAGATACGCAGTATTTT
cdr3_aa: CASSLDPARADTQYF

j_call: TRBJ2-3
d_call: TRBD2
clone_size: many
cdr3_length: 17
v_call: TRBV24-1
cdr3_nt: TGTGCCACCAGTGAGCCTACAGCGGGAGGGCCGGCAGATACGCAGTATTTT
cdr3_aa: CATSEPTAGGPADTQYF

j_call: TRBJ1-5
d_call: TRBD1
clone_size: few
cdr3_length: 14
v_call: TRBV6-2/TRBV6-3
cdr3_nt: TGTGCCAGCCGTAACAGGGGGCCGAATCAGCCCCAGCATTTT
cdr3_aa: CASRNRGPNQPQHF

j_call: TRBJ2-5
d_call: -
clone_size: -
cdr3_length: 14
v_call: TRBV10-3
cdr3_nt: TGTGCCATCAGCGAGGCTGACGGTCAAGAGACCCAGTACTTC
cdr3_aa: CAISEADGQETQYF

j_call: TRBJ2-2
d_call: TRBD1
clone_size: -
cdr3_length: 14
v_call: TRBV29-1
cdr3_nt: TGCAGCGTCGCCCCACAGGGGGTCACCGGGGAGCTGTTTTTT
cdr3_aa: CSVAPQGVTGELFF

j_call: TRBJ2-1
d_call: -
clone_size: -
cdr3_length: 12
v_call: TRBV5-6
cdr3_nt: TGTGCCAGCAGCTTGCCCCGAGGTGAGCAGTTCTTC
cdr3_aa: CASSLPRGEQFF

j_call: TRBJ2-3
d_call: TRBD2
clone_size: many
cdr3_length: 15
v_call: TRBV7-2
cdr3_nt: TGTGCCAGCAGCCCAGAGGGACTAGCGACAGATACGCAGTATTTT
cdr3_aa: CASSPEGLATDTQYF